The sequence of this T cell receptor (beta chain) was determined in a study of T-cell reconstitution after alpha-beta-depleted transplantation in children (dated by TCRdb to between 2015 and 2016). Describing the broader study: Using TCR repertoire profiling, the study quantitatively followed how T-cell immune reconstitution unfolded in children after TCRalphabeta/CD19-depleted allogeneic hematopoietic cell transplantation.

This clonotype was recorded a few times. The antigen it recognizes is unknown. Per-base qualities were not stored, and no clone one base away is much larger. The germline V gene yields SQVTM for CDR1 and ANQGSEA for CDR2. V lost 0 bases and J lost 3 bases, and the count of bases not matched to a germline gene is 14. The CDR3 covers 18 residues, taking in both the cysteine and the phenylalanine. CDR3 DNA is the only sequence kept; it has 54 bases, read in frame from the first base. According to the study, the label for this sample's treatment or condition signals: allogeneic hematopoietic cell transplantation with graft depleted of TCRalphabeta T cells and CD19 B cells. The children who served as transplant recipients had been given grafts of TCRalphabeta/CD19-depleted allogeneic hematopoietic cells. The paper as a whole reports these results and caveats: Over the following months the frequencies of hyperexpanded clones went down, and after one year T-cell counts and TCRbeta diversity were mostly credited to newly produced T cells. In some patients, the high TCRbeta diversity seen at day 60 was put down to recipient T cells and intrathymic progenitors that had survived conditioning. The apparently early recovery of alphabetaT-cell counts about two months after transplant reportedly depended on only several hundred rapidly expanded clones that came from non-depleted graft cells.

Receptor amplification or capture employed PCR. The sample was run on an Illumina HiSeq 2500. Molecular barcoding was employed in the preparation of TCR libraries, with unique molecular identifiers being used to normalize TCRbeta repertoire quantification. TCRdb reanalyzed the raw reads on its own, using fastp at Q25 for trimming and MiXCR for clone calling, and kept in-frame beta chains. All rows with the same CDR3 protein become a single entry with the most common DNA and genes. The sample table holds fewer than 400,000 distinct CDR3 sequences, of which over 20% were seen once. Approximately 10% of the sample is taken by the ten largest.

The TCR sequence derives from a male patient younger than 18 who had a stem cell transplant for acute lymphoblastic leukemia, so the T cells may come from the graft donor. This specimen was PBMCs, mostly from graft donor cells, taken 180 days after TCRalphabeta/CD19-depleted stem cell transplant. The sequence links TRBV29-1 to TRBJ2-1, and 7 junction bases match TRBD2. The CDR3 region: CSVEDRGVLGEGYNEQFF. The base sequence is TGCAGCGTTGAAGATCGGGGGGTTCTTGGGGAGGGCTACAATGAGCAGTTCTTC.